These T cell receptor beta chains were read from a single sample in a study of blood T cell repertoires in COVID-19. Method: immunoSEQ multiplex PCR; TCRdb's copy keeps in-frame clones and lacks some. Among over 50,000 clones listed, 81% were seen once. What was sequenced was peripheral blood. The receptor set was obtained from a man older than 75 with acute or convalescent COVID-19. The CDR3 runs from the conserved cysteine through the conserved F or W. The D gene is left open where the match is weak. Some rows mark clone size as missing; the rest say once, few, many or name a class of expanded clone.

TRBV23-1	TRBJ1-4	TRBD1	-	TGCGCCAGCAGATGGGGCGACAGGGCGGGAGGAGAAAAACTGTTTTTT	CASRWGDRAGGEKLFF
TRBV7-3	TRBJ2-5	TRBD1	few	TGTGCCAGCAGCGGAACAGGGGAAGAGACCCAGTACTTC	CASSGTGEETQYF
TRBV5-1	TRBJ2-7	TRBD2	-	TGCGCCAGCAGCCCTAGCGGGGGGGTCTCCTACGAGCAGTACTTC	CASSPSGGVSYEQYF
TRBV28	TRBJ1-5	TRBD1	-	TGTGCCAGCAGTTTATCAGGACAGGGCGGGAGCAATCAGCCCCAGCATTTT	CASSLSGQGGSNQPQHF
TRBV4-1	TRBJ2-2	TRBD2	once	TGCGCCAGCAGCCAAGGGAGCGGGAGGGCCGCCGGGGAGCTGTTTTTT	CASSQGSGRAAGELFF
TRBV14	TRBJ1-1	-	-	TGTGCCAGCAGGCCCTCAACAGGGTTTCCTGAAGCTTTCTTT	CASRPSTGFPEAFF
TRBV7-3	TRBJ2-1	TRBD2	-	TGTGCCAGCAGCTTGACTAGCGGGCAAAATGAGCAGTTCTTC	CASSLTSGQNEQFF
TRBV9	TRBJ2-2	-	-	TGTGCCAGCAGCCGAACAGGGAAACTACTTACCGGGGAGCTGTTTTTT	CASSRTGKLLTGELFF
TRBV2	TRBJ2-1	TRBD2	-	TGTGCCAGCGGACTGACTAGCGGGGCCTTCAATGAGCAGTTCTTC	CASGLTSGAFNEQFF
TRBV4-2	TRBJ2-3	-	-	TGTGCCAGCAGCCAAGTCACTAGTTTAATTGGCACAGATACGCAGTATTTT	CASSQVTSLIGTDTQYF